The clone carrying this TCR beta chain was observed many times. Antigen unknown. These data originate in a study of T cells in Graves' hyperthyroidism and ophthalmopathy. Study-wide context: Peripheral blood was secured at the point of initial diagnosis, before any treatment. Findings of the study overall: For ophthalmopathy, model prediction preceded onset by a median about six months. In simple terms, a model built on 13 V-J features told ophthalmopathy apart from stable hyperthyroidism.

The length of the CDR3 is 13 residues. The V end lost 0 bases, the J end lost 6 bases, and 6 bases lay between the germline ends. TCR beta CDR3 region amplification was performed from RNA transcripts. HTBI primers drove first-round RT-PCR of the TCR CDR3. TCRdb re-analysed the multiplex PCR reads in MiXCR, keeping a single row per CDR3 protein. The table lists around 300,000 distinct CDR3 sequences, about 13% of them singletons. Exclusion of a patient resulted from uncontrolled infection, other autoimmune disease, pregnancy or lactation. The TCR originated in a woman aged 40 to 49 with Graves' hyperthyroidism. The source material was blood. The chain combines TRBV12-3 or TRBV12-4 with TRBJ1-5; no definite D call. The CDR3, as DNA: TGTGCCAGCAGTTTAGCGATAGGTCAGCCCCAGCATTTT. This sequence encodes CASSLAIGQPQHF.